These 9 T cell receptor beta chains came from one sample sequenced in a study of cytomegalovirus exposure and HLA in healthy donors. PCR involved 60 Vbeta and 13 Jbeta primers. Sequenced by immunoSEQ multiplex PCR; TCRdb stores in-frame clones only, minus some. The sample holds about 36,000 clones, roughly three quarters seen once. The sample taken for sequencing was PBMCs. The receptors stem from a man aged 30 to 39 in good health and CMV-seronegative.

The chain is built from TRBV7-2 and TRBJ2-7, with D possibly matching TRBD1 (6 bases). Deletions cut 5 bases from V and 2 bases from J, with 16 bases between. The CDR3 length is 15 residues. Germline V lookup: CDR1 SGHTA, CDR2 FQGNSA. The CDR3 DNA sequence: TGTGCCAGCAGCGTTTACAGGGACCCTACCTACGAGCAGTACTTC. This encodes CASSVYRDPTYEQYF. The full variable domain, in which reference TRBV7-2 and TRBJ2-7 provide the parts outside the CDR3, is GAGVSQSPSNKVTEKGKDVELRCDPISGHTALYWYRQSLGQGLEFLIYFQGNSAPDKSGLPSDRFSAERTGGSVSTLTIQRTQQEDSAVYLCASSVYRDPTYEQYFGPGTRLTVT.

V and J are TRBV28 and TRBJ1-2, with 11 bases aligning to TRBD1. This CDR3 region has 15 residues. Germline CDR1 is MDHEN and CDR2 is SYDVKM. The V and J ends lost 4 bases and 8 bases, in that order; junction bases with no gene match: 9. CDR3 coding DNA: TGTGCCAGCAGTTCTGGCGGGACAGGGGGAGAAGGCTACACCTTC. Translation gives CASSSGGTGGEGYTF.

This clone was observed a handful of times. V and J are TRBV5-4 and TRBJ2-7; TRBD2 agrees at 13 bases. The ends lost 5 bases at V and 5 bases at J; junction bases unmatched: 4. The CDR3 contains 14 residues. In germline, CDR1 is SGHNT, CDR2 YYREEE (reference sequence). The CDR3 bases are TGTGCCAGCAGACTAGCGGGAGGGCGCCACGAGCAGTACTTC. Translation: CASRLAGGRHEQYF. The complete variable domain, with remaining parts taken from reference TRBV5-4 and TRBJ2-7, reads ETGVTQSPTHLIKTRGQQVTLRCSSQSGHNTVSWYQQALGQGPQFIFQYYREEENGRGNFPPRFSGLQFPNYSSELNVNALELDDSALYLCASRLAGGRHEQYFGPGTRLTVT.

The chain carries TRBV7-9 and TRBJ2-7, with D perhaps matching TRBD1 (7 bases). This CDR3 is 15 amino acids long. Germline CDR1 is SEHNR and CDR2 is FQNEAQ (reference sequence). V was shortened by 5 bases and J by 0 bases, with 14 bases between the two germline ends. CDR3 coding DNA: TGTGCCAGCAGCCCCAGGGGGGTCCTCTCCTACGAGCAGTACTTC. Protein product: CASSPRGVLSYEQYF.

The table lists this clone with a count of one. An end of the junction does not agree with germline; a read error may underlie this. The gene calls are TRBV7-7 and TRBJ2-5, with D possibly matching TRBD1 (7 bases). Germline V gene sequence: CDR1 SSHAT, CDR2 FNYEAQ (reference sequence). This CDR3 has 12 residues. The CDR3 DNA reads TGTGCTAGCAGCTTCCAGGGGGGGACCCAGTACTTC. This encodes CASSFQGGTQYF.

V usage is TRBV4-1 and J usage is TRBJ2-5; 8 bases are a match to TRBD1. The CDR3 loop spans 16 amino acids. Germline CDR1 is MGHRA and CDR2 is YSYEKL. Trimming took 1 base from V and 5 from J; bases not matched to a gene: 9. The CDR3 nucleotides are TGCGCCAGCAGCCAAGTGAGGACAGGGATTTTTGAGACCCAGTACTTC. This encodes CASSQVRTGIFETQYF.

This chain links TRBV19 with TRBJ1-1; D remains ambiguous. The germline gives CDR1 LNHDA, CDR2 SQIVND (reference sequence). The CDR3 contains 13 residues. V shed 6 bases and J shed 5 bases, with 13 bases lying between them. Here the CDR3 DNA reads TGTGCCAGTAGCCTTGAGGCCAGAACTGAAGCTTTCTTT. Protein: CASSLEARTEAFF. The full variable domain, with the rest looked up from reference TRBV19 and TRBJ1-1, is DGGITQSPKYLFRKEGQNVTLSCEQNLNHDAMYWYRQDPGQGLRLIYYSQIVNDFQKGDIAEGYSVSREKKESFPLTVTSAQKNPTAFYLCASSLEARTEAFFGQGTRLTVV.

The V and J genes are TRBV6-5 and TRBJ1-1; 12 nucleotides match TRBD1. Germline values: CDR1 MNHEY, CDR2 SVGAGI. The CDR3 runs to 15 residues. Trimming at V came to 0 bases and at J to 6 bases, leaving 2 bases not matched to a gene. For the CDR3, the DNA is TGTGCCAGCAGTTACTCTGGGACAGGGGGCTCTGAAGCTTTCTTT. It translates to CASSYSGTGGSEAFF.

This clone was observed a handful of times. The rearrangement links TRBV29-1 to TRBJ1-1; tentatively, D is TRBD1 (6 bases). Germline CDR1 SQVTM, CDR2 ANQGSEA. The CDR3 contains 11 residues. The germline V and J ends were trimmed by 5 bases and 6 bases, with 10 bases remaining between them. The CDR3 loop is CSVTGYSEAFF. CDR3 DNA: TGCAGCGTTACAGGGTACTCTGAAGCTTTCTTT.